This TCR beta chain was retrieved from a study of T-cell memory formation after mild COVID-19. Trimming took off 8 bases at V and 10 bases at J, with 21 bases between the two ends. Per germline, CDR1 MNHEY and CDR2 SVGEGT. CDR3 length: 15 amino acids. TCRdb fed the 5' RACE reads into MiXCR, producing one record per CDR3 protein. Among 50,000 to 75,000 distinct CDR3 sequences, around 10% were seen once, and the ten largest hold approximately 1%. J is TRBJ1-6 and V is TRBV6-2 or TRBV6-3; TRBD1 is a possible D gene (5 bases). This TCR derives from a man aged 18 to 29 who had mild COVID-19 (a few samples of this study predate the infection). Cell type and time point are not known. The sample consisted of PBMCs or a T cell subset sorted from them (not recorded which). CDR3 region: CASHKFGTLRSPLHF. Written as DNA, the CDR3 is TGTGCCAGCCATAAGTTCGGGACTTTGAGGTCACCCCTCCACTTT.